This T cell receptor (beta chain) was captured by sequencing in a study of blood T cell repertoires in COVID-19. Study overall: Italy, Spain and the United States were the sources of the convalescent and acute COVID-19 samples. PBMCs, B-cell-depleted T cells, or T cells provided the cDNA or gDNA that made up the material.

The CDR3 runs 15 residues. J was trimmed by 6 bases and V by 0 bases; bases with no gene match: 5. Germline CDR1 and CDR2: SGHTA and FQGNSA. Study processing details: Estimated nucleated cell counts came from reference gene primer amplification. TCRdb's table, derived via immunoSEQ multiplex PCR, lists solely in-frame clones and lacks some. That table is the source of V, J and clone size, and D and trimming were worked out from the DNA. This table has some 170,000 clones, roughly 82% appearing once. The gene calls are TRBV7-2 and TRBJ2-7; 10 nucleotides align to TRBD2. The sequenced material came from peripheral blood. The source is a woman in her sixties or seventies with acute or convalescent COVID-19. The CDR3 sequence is CASSLALAGTSEQYF. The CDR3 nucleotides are TGTGCCAGCAGCTTAGCACTAGCGGGGACCTCCGAGCAGTACTTC.